The next 3 T cell receptor beta chains were all read from a single sample in a study of identical twins. One entry per CDR3 protein results from TCRdb running MiXCR on the 5' RACE reads. The data show over 600,000 distinct CDR3 sequences, about 20% seen once. Another study also made use of these data, one on T cells expressing NK-cell markers.

Input material: PBMCs. Source of these receptors: a woman under 30 in good health.

The rearrangement links TRBV6-1 to TRBJ1-6; D not certain. Germline V gives CDR1 MNHNS, CDR2 SASEGT. The CDR3 sequence is 14 residues long. V lost 7 bases and J lost 10, with 17 bases in between. The CDR3 reads CASTPGRLGSPLHF. CDR3 nucleotides: TGTGCCAGCACCCCCGGAAGATTAGGATCACCCCTCCACTTT.

This clonotype was observed a few times. The V call is TRBV27, the J call TRBJ2-1; 9 positions agree with TRBD1. CDR3 length equals 16 residues. CDR1 is MNHEY and CDR2 is SMNVEV in the germline V gene (reference sequence). V shed 3 bases and J 6 bases; nucleotides not matched to a gene: 9. The CDR3 loop is CASSFPPGQGVNEQFF. Here the CDR3 DNA reads TGTGCCAGCAGTTTCCCTCCGGGACAGGGTGTCAATGAGCAGTTCTTC.

The gene calls are TRBV20-1 and TRBJ2-3; D remains unclear. Per germline, CDR1 DFQATT and CDR2 SNEGSKA (reference sequence). V was shortened by 4 bases and J by 8 bases, with 10 bases between the two germline ends. This CDR3 is 11 amino acids long. The CDR3 spells CSAKSPVTQYF. The CDR3 region has the DNA TGCAGTGCTAAAAGCCCTGTTACGCAGTATTTT.